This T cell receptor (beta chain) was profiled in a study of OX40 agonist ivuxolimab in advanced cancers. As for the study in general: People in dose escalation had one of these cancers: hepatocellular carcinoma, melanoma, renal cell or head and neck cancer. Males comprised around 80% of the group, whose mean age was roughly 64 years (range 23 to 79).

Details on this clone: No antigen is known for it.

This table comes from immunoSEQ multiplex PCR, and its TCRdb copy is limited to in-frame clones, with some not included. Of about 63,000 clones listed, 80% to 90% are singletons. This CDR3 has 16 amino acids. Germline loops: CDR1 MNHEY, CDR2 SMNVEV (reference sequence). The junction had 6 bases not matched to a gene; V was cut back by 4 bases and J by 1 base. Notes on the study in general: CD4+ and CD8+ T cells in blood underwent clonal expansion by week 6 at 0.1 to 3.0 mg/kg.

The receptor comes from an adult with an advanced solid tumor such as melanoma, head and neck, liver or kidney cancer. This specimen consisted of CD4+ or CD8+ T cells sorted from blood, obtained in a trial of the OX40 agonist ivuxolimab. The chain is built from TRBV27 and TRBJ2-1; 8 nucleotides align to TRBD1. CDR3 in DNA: TGTGCCAGCAGTTCTAACAGGGGGTCTTCCTACAATGAGCAGTTCTTC. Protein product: CASSSNRGSSYNEQFF.